This T cell receptor (beta chain) was sequenced in a study of OX40 agonist ivuxolimab in advanced cancers. The overall study: Earlier anti-PD-1, anti-PD-L1 or anti-CTLA-4 therapy was permitted; around 40% had received some.

This clone has more than one count but fewer than ten. Germline values: CDR1 ENHRY, CDR2 SYGVKD. The CDR3 contains 14 residues. Trimming at V came to 3 bases and at J to 3 bases, leaving 2 bases not matched to a gene. The data were produced by immunoSEQ multiplex PCR, yet TCRdb's version contains in-frame clones alone and is incomplete. This repertoire shows about 31,000 clones, roughly 86% found once; its top ten account for 25%. The J gene is TRBJ2-1, the V gene TRBV10-3, with 7 bases identical to TRBD2. The sample here was CD4+ or CD8+ T cells sorted from blood, taken in a trial of the OX40 agonist ivuxolimab. The origin of this receptor is an adult with an advanced solid tumor such as melanoma, head and neck, liver or kidney cancer. The CDR3 DNA reads TGTGCCATCAGTGAAAGGGACTACTACAATGAGCAGTTCTTC. It is translated as CAISERDYYNEQFF.